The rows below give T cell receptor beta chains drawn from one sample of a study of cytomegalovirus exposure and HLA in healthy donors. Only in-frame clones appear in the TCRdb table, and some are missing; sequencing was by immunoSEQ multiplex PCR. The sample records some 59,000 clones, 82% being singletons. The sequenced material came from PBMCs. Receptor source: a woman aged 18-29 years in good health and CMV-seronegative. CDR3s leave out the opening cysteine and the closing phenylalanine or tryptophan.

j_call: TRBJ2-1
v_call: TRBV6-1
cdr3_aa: ASTGTGLDEQF

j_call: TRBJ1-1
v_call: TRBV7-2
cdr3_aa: ASSLTAGPYTEAF

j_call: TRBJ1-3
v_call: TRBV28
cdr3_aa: ASSLAGTMGGTIY

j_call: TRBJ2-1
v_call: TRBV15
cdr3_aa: ATSTEREGGSEQF

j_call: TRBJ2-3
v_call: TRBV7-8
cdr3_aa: ASSSSGLDTQY

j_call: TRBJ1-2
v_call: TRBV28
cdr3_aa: ASSLPQGAYGYT

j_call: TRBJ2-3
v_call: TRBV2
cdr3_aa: ASSDAGTDTQY

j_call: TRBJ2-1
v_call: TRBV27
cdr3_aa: ASSSQGAHYNEQF

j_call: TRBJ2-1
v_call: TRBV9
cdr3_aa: ASSFNNEQF

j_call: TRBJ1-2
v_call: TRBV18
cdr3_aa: ASRRFWTTYGYT

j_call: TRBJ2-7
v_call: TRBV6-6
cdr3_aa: ASSLGVAGDEQY

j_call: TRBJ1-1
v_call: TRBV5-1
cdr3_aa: ASSLGTSNTEAF

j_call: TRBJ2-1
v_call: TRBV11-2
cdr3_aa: ASSLGGRESIDEQF

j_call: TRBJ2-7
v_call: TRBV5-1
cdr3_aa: ASSRTGLDEQY

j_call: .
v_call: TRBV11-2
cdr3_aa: ASSLGSGSHYEQY

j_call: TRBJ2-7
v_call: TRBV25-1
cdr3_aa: ASSPPGTGTYEQY

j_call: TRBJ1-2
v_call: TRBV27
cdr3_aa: ASSLSSLGQDTYGYT

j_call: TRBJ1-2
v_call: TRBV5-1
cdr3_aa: ASSLEGANYGYT

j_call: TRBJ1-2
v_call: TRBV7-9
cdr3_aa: SSSFDRNYGYT

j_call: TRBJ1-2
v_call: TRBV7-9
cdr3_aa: ASNPPGRGFGYT

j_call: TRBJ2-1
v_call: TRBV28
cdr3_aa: ASLPVQGGRAYNEQF

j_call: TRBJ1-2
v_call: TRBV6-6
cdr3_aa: ASSYTKPGGIYGYT

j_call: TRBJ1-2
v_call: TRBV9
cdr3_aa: ASSVVPGGNYGYT

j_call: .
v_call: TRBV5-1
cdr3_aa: ASSLDGSPREQY

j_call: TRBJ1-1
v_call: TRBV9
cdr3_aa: ASSVVGDRATEAF

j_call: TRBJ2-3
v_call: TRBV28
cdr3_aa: ASTGPTGTDTQY

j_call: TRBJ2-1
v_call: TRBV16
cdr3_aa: ASSLSGEQF

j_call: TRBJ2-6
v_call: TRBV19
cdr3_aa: ASRDSGANGLT

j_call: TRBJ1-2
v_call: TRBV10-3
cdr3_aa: AMTEIKFYGYT

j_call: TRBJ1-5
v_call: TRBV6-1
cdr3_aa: ASSDQGAGQPQH

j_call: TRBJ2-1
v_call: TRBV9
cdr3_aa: ASSVVAGVGLNEQF

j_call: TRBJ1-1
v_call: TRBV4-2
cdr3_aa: ASSHPPGGPTEAF

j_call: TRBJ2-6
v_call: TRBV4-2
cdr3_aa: ASSQGEQSGANGLT

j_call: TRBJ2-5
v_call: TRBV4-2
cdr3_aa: ASSLYGGGNQETQY

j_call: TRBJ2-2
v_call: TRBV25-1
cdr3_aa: ASRASGRDTGELF

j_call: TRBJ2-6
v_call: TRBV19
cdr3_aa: ASSDGTGSAGANVLT

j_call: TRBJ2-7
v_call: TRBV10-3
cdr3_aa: AIRNLGIAGERMDEQY

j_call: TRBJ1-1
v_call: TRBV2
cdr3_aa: ASSVLDSFPLTTDTEAF

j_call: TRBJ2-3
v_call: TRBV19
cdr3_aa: ASSIDSTRSDTQY

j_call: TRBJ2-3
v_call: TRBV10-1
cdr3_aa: AVAGSSGRSDTQY

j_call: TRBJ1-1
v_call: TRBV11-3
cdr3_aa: ASSLLAGTEAF

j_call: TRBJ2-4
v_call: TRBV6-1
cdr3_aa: ASSEFAPAKNIQY

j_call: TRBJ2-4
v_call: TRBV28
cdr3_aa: ASRDGQGVNSQY

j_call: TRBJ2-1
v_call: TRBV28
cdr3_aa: ASHTAGGQGWNEQF

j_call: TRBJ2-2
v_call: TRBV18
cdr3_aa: ASPPRAGEMGELF

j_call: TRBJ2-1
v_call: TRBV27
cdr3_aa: ASSGGLAHYEQF

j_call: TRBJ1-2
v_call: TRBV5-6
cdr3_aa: ASSLSSYGYT

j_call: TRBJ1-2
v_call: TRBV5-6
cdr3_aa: ASSSGQGTYYGYT

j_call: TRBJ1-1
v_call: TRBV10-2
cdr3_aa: ASSGRGPTEAF

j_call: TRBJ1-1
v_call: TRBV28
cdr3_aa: ASSFVLSGAEAF